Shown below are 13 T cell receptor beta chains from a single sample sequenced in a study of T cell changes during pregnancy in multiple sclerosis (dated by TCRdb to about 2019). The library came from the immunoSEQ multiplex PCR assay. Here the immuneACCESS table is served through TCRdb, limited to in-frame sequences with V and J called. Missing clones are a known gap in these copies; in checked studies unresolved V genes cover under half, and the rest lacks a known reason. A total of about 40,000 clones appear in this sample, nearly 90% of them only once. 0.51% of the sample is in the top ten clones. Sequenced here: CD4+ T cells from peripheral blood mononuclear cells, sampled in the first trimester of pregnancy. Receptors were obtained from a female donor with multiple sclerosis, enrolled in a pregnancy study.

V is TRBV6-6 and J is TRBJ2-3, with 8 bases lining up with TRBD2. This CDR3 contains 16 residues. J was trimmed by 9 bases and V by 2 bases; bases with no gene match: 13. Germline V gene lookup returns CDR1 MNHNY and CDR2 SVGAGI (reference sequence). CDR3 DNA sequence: TGTGCCAGCAGTTACATAACTATCGGGGGGGCCGGGACGCAGTATTTT. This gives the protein CASSYITIGGAGTQYF.

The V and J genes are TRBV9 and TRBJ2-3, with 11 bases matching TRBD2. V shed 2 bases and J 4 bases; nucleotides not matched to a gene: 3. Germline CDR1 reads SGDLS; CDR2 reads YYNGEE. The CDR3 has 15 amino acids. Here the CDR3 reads CASSVSGGGSDTQYF. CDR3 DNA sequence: TGTGCCAGCAGCGTTAGCGGGGGGGGATCAGATACGCAGTATTTT.

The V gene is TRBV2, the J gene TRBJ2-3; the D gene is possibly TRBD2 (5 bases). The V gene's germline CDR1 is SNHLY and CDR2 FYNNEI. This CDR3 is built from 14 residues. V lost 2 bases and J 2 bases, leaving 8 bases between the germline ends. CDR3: CASSETRNTDTQYF. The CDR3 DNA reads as TGTGCCAGCAGTGAAACTAGAAACACAGATACGCAGTATTTT. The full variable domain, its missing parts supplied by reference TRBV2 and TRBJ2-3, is EPEVTQTPSHQVTQMGQEVILRCVPISNHLYFYWYRQILGQKVEFLVSFYNNEISEKSEIFDDQFSVERPDGSNFTLKIRSTKLEDSAMYFCASSETRNTDTQYFGPGTRLTVL.

The CDR3 DNA is TGTGCCAGCAGCCAGGGACTAGCCCGCGAGCAGTACTTC. It encodes CASSQGLAREQYF. The gene calls are TRBV14 and TRBJ2-7; 9 bases agree with TRBD2. This CDR3 has 13 residues. In germline, CDR1 is SGHDN, CDR2 FVKESK. The V segment lost 3 bases and the J segment 6 bases; nucleotides outside the gene matches: 3.

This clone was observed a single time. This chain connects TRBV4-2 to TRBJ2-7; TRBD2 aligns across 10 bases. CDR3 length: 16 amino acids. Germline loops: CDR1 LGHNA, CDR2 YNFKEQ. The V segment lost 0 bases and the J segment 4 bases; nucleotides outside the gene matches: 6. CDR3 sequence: CASSQEWTSGGYEQYF. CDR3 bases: TGTGCCAGCAGCCAAGAATGGACTAGCGGCGGATACGAGCAGTACTTC.

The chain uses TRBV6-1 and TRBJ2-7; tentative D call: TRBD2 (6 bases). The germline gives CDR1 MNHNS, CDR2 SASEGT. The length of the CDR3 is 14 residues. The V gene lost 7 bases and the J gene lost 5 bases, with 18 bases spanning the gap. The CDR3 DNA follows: TGTGCCAGCACCCTCGGGGGAGCCGGAGACGAGCAGTACTTC. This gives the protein CASTLGGAGDEQYF.

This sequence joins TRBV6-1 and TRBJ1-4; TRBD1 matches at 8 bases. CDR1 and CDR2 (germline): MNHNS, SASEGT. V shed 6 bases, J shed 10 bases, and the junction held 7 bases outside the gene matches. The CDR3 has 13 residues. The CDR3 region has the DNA TGTGCCAGCAGGCGGACAGGGATCGGAAAACTGTTTTTT. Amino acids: CASRRTGIGKLFF.

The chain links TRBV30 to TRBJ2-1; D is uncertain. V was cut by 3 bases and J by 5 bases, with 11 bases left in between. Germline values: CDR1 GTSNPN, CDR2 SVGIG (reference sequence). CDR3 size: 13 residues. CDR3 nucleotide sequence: TGTGCCTGGAGCCCGGGTACCGACAATGAGCAGTTCTTC. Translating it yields CAWSPGTDNEQFF. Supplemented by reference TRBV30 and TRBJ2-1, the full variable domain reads SQTIHQWPATLVQPVGSPLSLECTVEGTSNPNLYWYRQAAGRGLQLLFYSVGIGQISSEVPQNLSASRPQDRQFILSSKKLLLSDSGFYLCAWSPGTDNEQFFGPGTRLTVL.

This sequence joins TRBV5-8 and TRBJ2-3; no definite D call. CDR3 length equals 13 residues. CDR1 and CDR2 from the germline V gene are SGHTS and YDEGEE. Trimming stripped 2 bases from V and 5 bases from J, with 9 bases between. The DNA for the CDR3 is TGTGCCAGCAGCTTTCGAGAGGTAGATACGCAGTATTTT. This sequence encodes CASSFREVDTQYF. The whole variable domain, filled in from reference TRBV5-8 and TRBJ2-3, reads EAGVTQSPTHLIKTRGQQATLRCSPISGHTSVYWYQQALGLGLQFLLWYDEGEERNRGNFPPRFSGRQFPNYSSELNVNALELEDSALYLCASSFREVDTQYFGPGTRLTVL.

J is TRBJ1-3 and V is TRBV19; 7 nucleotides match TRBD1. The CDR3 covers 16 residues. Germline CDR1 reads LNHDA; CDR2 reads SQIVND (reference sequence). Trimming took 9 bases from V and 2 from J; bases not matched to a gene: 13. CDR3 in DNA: TGTGCCAGCAGAAGACAGGGAATATCGGCTGGAAACACCATATATTTT. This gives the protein CASRRQGISAGNTIYF.

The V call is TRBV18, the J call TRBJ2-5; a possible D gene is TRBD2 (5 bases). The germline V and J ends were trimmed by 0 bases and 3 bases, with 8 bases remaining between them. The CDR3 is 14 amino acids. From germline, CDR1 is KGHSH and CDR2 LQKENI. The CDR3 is CASSPPNGEETQYF. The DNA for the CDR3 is TGTGCCAGCTCACCACCTAACGGGGAAGAGACCCAGTACTTC.

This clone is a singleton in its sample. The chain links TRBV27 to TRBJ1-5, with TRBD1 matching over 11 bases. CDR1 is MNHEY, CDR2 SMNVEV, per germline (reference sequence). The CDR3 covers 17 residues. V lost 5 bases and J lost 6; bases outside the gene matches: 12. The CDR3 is CASSLGQGVPGVQPQHF. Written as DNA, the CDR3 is TGTGCCAGCAGTCTGGGACAGGGGGTCCCGGGAGTTCAGCCCCAGCATTTT.

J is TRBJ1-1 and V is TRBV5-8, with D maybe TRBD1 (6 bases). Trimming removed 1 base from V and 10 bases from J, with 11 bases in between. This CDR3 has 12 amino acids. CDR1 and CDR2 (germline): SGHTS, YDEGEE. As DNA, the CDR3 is TGTGCCAGCAGCTTGTGGCGGGGGCGAGCTTTCTTT. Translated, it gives CASSLWRGRAFF. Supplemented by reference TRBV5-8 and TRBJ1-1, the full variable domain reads EAGVTQSPTHLIKTRGQQATLRCSPISGHTSVYWYQQALGLGLQFLLWYDEGEERNRGNFPPRFSGRQFPNYSSELNVNALELEDSALYLCASSLWRGRAFFGQGTRLTVV.